Below, one T cell receptor (beta chain) is given with its context. Its antigen is currently unknown. The record originates from a study of long-term antiretroviral therapy in people with HIV. Overall study results and limits: Repertoires from HIV showed CDR3 length ranges narrower than those of controls.

The germline V gene encodes CDR1 LNHDA and CDR2 SQIVND (reference sequence). J was trimmed by 0 bases and V by 1 base; bases with no gene match: 1. The CDR3 sequence is 17 residues long. The run of the v3.0 immunoSEQ assay was at survey level. Target depth was about 40,000-50,000 T-cell genomes per sample. The assay was immunoSEQ multiplex PCR, and TCRdb's table has in-frame clones only and misses some. The sample carries tens of thousands of clones, around 84% recorded once. The content of samples before DNA extraction was roughly 1-10 million cryopreserved PBMC. The source material was unsorted PBMCs, sampled 0.2 years after starting antiretroviral therapy. The source of this sequence is a woman aged 25-40 years with HIV. V gene TRBV19 combines with J gene TRBJ1-4; 11 bases match TRBD1. The DNA for the CDR3 is TGTGCCAGTAGTATAGTGGGACAGGGGGCAACTAATGAAAAACTGTTTTTT. This gives the protein CASSIVGQGATNEKLFF.